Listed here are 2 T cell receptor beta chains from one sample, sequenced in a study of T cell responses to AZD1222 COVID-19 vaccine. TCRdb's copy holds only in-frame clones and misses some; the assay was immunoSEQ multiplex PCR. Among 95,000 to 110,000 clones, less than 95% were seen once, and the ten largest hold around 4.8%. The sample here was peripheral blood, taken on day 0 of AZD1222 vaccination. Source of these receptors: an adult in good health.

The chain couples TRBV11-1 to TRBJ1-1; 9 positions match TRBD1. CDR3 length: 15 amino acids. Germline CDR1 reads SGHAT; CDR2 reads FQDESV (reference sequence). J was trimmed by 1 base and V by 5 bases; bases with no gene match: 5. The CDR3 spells CASSPNRGPNTEAFF. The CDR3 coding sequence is TGTGCCAGCAGCCCTAACAGGGGGCCGAACACTGAAGCTTTCTTT.

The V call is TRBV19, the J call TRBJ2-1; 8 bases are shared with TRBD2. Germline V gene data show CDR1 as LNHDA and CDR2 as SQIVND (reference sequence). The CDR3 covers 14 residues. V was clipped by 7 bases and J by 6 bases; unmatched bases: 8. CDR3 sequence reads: CASTPPGGTNEQFF. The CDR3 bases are TGTGCCAGTACCCCTCCGGGGGGGACCAATGAGCAGTTCTTC.